One sample yielded the 31 T cell receptor beta chains listed below, sequenced in a study of post-analysis software for immune sequencing data. The study, taken as a whole, reports: The five TRBV segments detected at higher frequency in patients than in controls included TRBV5-6, TRBV5-1 and TRBV20-1.

These receptors' targets are unknown. Each TCR beta cDNA library carried unique molecular identifiers. TCRdb reprocessed the PCR reads with MiXCR, giving one entry per CDR3 protein. The profile covers 750,000 to 950,000 distinct CDR3 sequences, with about 57% appearing a single time and 4.6% taken by the ten largest. Input material: blood. The receptors come from a girl under 18 with multiple sclerosis.

The chain carries TRBV20-1 and TRBJ2-5, with D perhaps matching TRBD2 (5 bases). The last part of the DNA fits TRBJ2-7 better; the J call may be wrong. The length of the CDR3 is 11 residues. Germline CDR1 is DFQATT and CDR2 is SNEGSKA (reference sequence). CDR3: CSARAGDEQYF. CDR3 sequence (DNA): TGCAGTGCTAGAGCCGGGGACGAGCAGTACTTC.

The CDR3 reads CASSSFLAGDITDTQYF. CDR3 DNA sequence: TGTGCCAGCAGCTCATTCCTAGCGGGAGATATCACAGATACGCAGTATTTT. The rearrangement links TRBV6-1 to TRBJ2-3; 10 bases match TRBD2. This CDR3 spans 17 amino acids. Germline trimming cut 6 bases from V and 2 bases from J; bases unmatched to any gene: 11. Germline V gene lookup returns CDR1 MNHNS and CDR2 SASEGT.

The chain joins TRBV10-2 to TRBJ2-7; a weak D match, TRBD1 (6 bases). The V end was cut by 6 bases, the J end by 2 bases, with 14 bases between. CDR1 and CDR2 from the germline V gene are WSHSY and SAAADI. CDR3 length equals 14 residues. This chain's CDR3 is CASRLRQVPYEQYF. The DNA of the CDR3 is TGCGCCAGCAGGCTCAGACAGGTTCCCTACGAGCAGTACTTC.

The chain links TRBV20-1 to TRBJ1-1; D not resolved. Germline V lookup: CDR1 DFQATT, CDR2 SNEGSKA (reference sequence). CDR3 length equals 14 residues. V shed 1 base and J shed 1 base, with 10 bases lying between them. CDR3 in amino acids: CSARVRVSNTEAFF. CDR3 coding DNA: TGCAGTGCTAGAGTCCGCGTCTCGAACACTGAAGCTTTCTTT.

The rearrangement joins TRBV29-1 to TRBJ2-1, with 7 bases fitting TRBD1. J gave up 3 bases and V 7 bases, and 12 bases lay outside the gene matches. Germline V gene data show CDR1 as SQVTM and CDR2 as ANQGSEA. This CDR3 spans 15 amino acids. The DNA of the CDR3 is TGCAGCGCCAGGGGGAGACAGGTAGGCTACAATGAGCAGTTCTTC. Its translation: CSARGRQVGYNEQFF.

The chain combines TRBV20-1 with TRBJ2-1; D might be TRBD1 (6 bases). Per the germline V gene, CDR1 is DFQATT and CDR2 is SNEGSKA (reference sequence). The CDR3 has 12 amino acids. Trimming took 2 bases from V and 10 from J, leaving 12 bases between them. The CDR3 spells CSARQGPYEQFF. In nucleotides, the CDR3 is TGCAGTGCTAGACAGGGGCCCTACGAGCAGTTCTTC.

This chain connects TRBV12-3 or TRBV12-4 to TRBJ2-7, with 7 bases lining up with TRBD1. The ends lost 6 bases at V and 4 bases at J; junction bases unmatched: 9. CDR3 size: 14 residues. Written as DNA, the CDR3 is TGTGCCAGCAGACGCACAGGGGACGTTTACGAGCAGTACTTC. It yields the protein CASRRTGDVYEQYF.

This clonotype was found a few times. J is TRBJ2-7 and V is TRBV6-5; perhaps TRBD1 as D (7 bases). The CDR3 is 14 amino acids. Trimming removed 4 bases at V and 0 bases at J, with 10 bases between. Looked up from germline, CDR1 is MNHEY and CDR2 is SVGAGI. CDR3: CASSWRDSSYEQYF. The DNA of the CDR3 is TGTGCCAGCAGTTGGCGGGACAGCTCCTACGAGCAGTACTTC.

The table lists this clonotype with a few counts. The chain links TRBV3-1 to TRBJ1-2; tentative D call: TRBD1 (6 bases). Germline V gene data show CDR1 as LGHDT and CDR2 as YNNKEL (reference sequence). Trimming shortened V by 6 bases and J by 2 bases, and 7 bases separated the two germline ends. This CDR3 spans 12 amino acids. The chain's CDR3 is CASRGGNYGYTF. The CDR3 DNA reads as TGTGCCAGCAGAGGGGGAAACTATGGCTACACCTTC. The whole variable domain, remainder taken from reference TRBV3-1 and TRBJ1-2, is DTAVSQTPKYLVTQMGNDKSIKCEQNLGHDTMYWYKQDSKKFLKIMFSYNNKELIINETVPNRFSPKSPDKAHLNLHINSLELGDSAVYFCASRGGNYGYTFGSGTRLTVV.

This rearrangement joins TRBV10-3 to TRBJ2-3; 8 nucleotides agree with TRBD2. Trimming removed 10 bases from V and 5 bases from J; junction bases left unmatched: 11. The CDR3 spans 14 residues. CDR1 ENHRY and CDR2 SYGVKD come from the germline V gene. The CDR3 region has the DNA TGTGCCACAGGGGTGGGCGGGGGGATAGATACGCAGTATTTT. Encoded protein: CATGVGGGIDTQYF.

This clonotype has more than one count but fewer than ten. The gene calls are TRBV18 and TRBJ1-5; TRBD1 matches at 7 bases. Germline-derived CDR1 and CDR2 are KGHSH and LQKENI. This CDR3 has 17 residues. J was trimmed by 2 bases and V by 3 bases; bases with no gene match: 10. CDR3 bases: TGTGCCAGCTCACCCACGGAAGGGGGCATCGGCAATCAGCCCCAGCATTTT. Translated: CASSPTEGGIGNQPQHF.

The sample holds a few counts of this clonotype. Here the CDR3 reads CATSRDQEEGSEKLFF. CDR3 nucleotides: TGTGCCACCAGCAGAGATCAGGAGGAGGGGAGTGAAAAACTGTTTTTT. The chain joins TRBV15 to TRBJ1-4; a possible D gene is TRBD1 (5 bases). This CDR3 comprises 16 residues. V lost 0 bases to trimming and J lost 7 bases, with 15 bases between them. Germline lookup yields CDR1 LNHNV and CDR2 YYDKDF (reference sequence).

The chain has TRBV12-3 or TRBV12-4 and TRBJ1-1, with D possibly being TRBD1 (5 bases). V was pared by 3 bases and J by 3 bases, with 11 bases between. CDR3 length: 14 residues. CDR3 loop: CASSFRGIDTEAFF. CDR3 DNA sequence: TGTGCCAGCAGTTTTCGGGGGATCGACACTGAAGCTTTCTTT.

In DNA, the CDR3 is TGTGCCATCAGCCTACAGTTACAAGAGACCCAGTACTTC. It is translated as CAISLQLQETQYF. The chain recombines TRBV10-3 with TRBJ2-5; no definite D call. With 6 bases removed from V and 2 bases from J, the gap between germline ends came to 10 bases. Germline-derived CDR1 and CDR2 are ENHRY and SYGVKD. The CDR3 contains 13 residues.

The V gene is TRBV5-1, the J gene TRBJ1-1; 8 nucleotides align to TRBD1. CDR3 length: 13 amino acids. Germline CDR1 reads SGHRS; CDR2 reads YFSETQ. V lost 2 bases to trimming and J lost 6 bases; unmatched junction nucleotides: 3. CDR3 loop: CASSFRQGSEAFF. The CDR3 DNA reads as TGCGCCAGCAGCTTTCGACAGGGGTCTGAAGCTTTCTTT.

The chain couples TRBV30 to TRBJ2-7, with TRBD1 matching over 8 bases. J was trimmed by 0 bases and V by 3 bases; bases with no gene match: 7. The CDR3 has 15 residues. Germline loops: CDR1 GTSNPN, CDR2 SVGIG (reference sequence). The CDR3 loop reads CAWRNPTGASYEQYF. In DNA, the CDR3 is TGTGCCTGGAGGAACCCGACAGGGGCCTCCTACGAGCAGTACTTC.

CDR3 nucleotide sequence: TGCAGTGCTAGCAGACCTGGTACGCAAGAGACCCAGTACTTC. Amino acid sequence: CSASRPGTQETQYF. The chain joins TRBV20-1 to TRBJ2-7; D call uncertain. The end of the DNA is better explained by TRBJ2-5, so the J call may be wrong. Germline V CDR1 and CDR2: DFQATT, SNEGSKA (reference sequence). The CDR3 contains 14 residues.

Only a few counts were recorded for this clonotype. The rearrangement links TRBV27 to TRBJ2-4, with TRBD1 matching over 8 bases. The CDR3 length is 13 residues. V trimming: 2 bases; J trimming: 9 bases; junction bases outside the gene matches: 3. The germline CDR1 and CDR2 sequences are MNHEY and SMNVEV (reference sequence). The CDR3 reads CASSLDRGSIQYF. The CDR3 region has the DNA TGTGCCAGCAGTTTAGACAGGGGAAGCATTCAGTACTTC.

The rearrangement joins TRBV25-1 to TRBJ1-1; D call uncertain. Trimming took 6 bases from V and 1 from J, leaving 12 bases between them. There are 14 residues in the CDR3. Germline CDR1 MGHDK, CDR2 SYGVNS. In nucleotides, the CDR3 is TGTGCCAGCAGCCGAGGGTTATGGAACACTGAAGCTTTCTTT. It yields the protein CASSRGLWNTEAFF.

The CDR3 nucleotides read TGTGCCAGCAACATAGTCGGTGGTGATAGTAACAATGAGCAGTTCTTC. Its translation: CASNIVGGDSNNEQFF. V gene TRBV21-1 combines with J gene TRBJ2-1. TRBV21-1 is a listed pseudogene. The CDR3 is made up of 16 amino acids.

The chain links TRBV4-2 to TRBJ2-1; 9 nucleotides match TRBD1. The CDR3 sequence is 16 residues long. Germline V gene data show CDR1 as LGHNA and CDR2 as YNFKEQ. The junction had 3 bases not matched to a gene; V was cut back by 0 bases and J by 3 bases. The CDR3 spells CASSQDPTGGYNEQFF. The CDR3 DNA reads TGTGCCAGCAGCCAAGATCCGACAGGGGGCTACAATGAGCAGTTCTTC.

This chain joins TRBV11-2 and TRBJ2-1; D is uncertain. CDR3 size: 13 residues. The germline CDR1 and CDR2 sequences are SGHAT and FQNNGV. V dropped 5 bases and J dropped 3 bases, with 8 bases sitting between them. CDR3: CASSAALYNEQFF. CDR3 nucleotides: TGTGCCAGCAGCGCCGCACTCTACAATGAGCAGTTCTTC.

The chain combines TRBV15 with TRBJ1-5; D is uncertain. Germline V gene data show CDR1 as LNHNV and CDR2 as YYDKDF (reference sequence). The CDR3 has 14 residues. V was shortened by 2 bases and J by 4 bases, with 9 bases between the two germline ends. The CDR3 region is CATSRRTGNQPQHF. Here the CDR3 DNA reads TGTGCCACCAGCAGAAGGACGGGGAATCAGCCCCAGCATTTT.

This chain joins TRBV12-3 or TRBV12-4 and TRBJ2-1; possibly TRBD1 for D (6 bases). This CDR3 comprises 13 residues. V was clipped by 5 bases and J by 7 bases, with 12 bases between them. This CDR3 is CASSIQQGNEQFF. The CDR3 bases are TGTGCCAGCAGTATCCAACAGGGAAATGAGCAGTTCTTC.

The J gene is TRBJ2-4, the V gene TRBV5-1; 10 bases agree with TRBD2. Judging by the DNA end, TRBJ2-7 fits better; the J call may be wrong. Per the germline V gene, CDR1 is SGHRS and CDR2 is YFSETQ. The CDR3 covers 16 residues. Here the CDR3 reads CASSLFSTSGHDEQYF. In nucleotides, the CDR3 is TGCGCCAGCAGCTTGTTCTCGACTAGCGGGCACGACGAGCAGTACTTC.

This clonotype was recorded a few times. The chain couples TRBV10-2 to TRBJ2-7; TRBD2 matches at 14 bases. Germline assignment: CDR1 WSHSY and CDR2 SAAADI. Trimming took 7 bases from V and 2 from J; bases not matched to a gene: 16. The CDR3 totals 19 residues. CDR3 sequence reads: CASKEGLAGGAGPTYEQYF. In DNA, the CDR3 is TGCGCCAGCAAAGAAGGACTAGCGGGAGGCGCGGGGCCAACCTACGAGCAGTACTTC.

The V and J genes are TRBV7-6 and TRBJ2-7; 7 nucleotides line up with TRBD1. V lost 6 bases to trimming and J lost 5 bases; unmatched junction nucleotides: 10. The length of the CDR3 is 14 residues. Looked up from germline, CDR1 is SGHVS and CDR2 is FNYEAQ. DNA for the CDR3: TGTGCCAGCAGTTCCCGGGCCCAGGGGGACGAGCAGTACTTC. Translating it yields CASSSRAQGDEQYF.

J is TRBJ2-1 and V is TRBV24-1; 11 nucleotides match TRBD2. The CDR3 extends over 16 amino acids. The germline V gene has CDR1 KGHDR and CDR2 SFDVKD. The J segment lost 6 bases and the V segment lost 3 bases, leaving 6 bases of the junction unmatched. The CDR3 protein is CATSDRTSGSLNEQFF. The CDR3 coding sequence is TGTGCCACCAGTGATCGTACTAGCGGGAGCCTCAATGAGCAGTTCTTC.

This clonotype was seen more than once but under ten times. This chain uses TRBV12-3 or TRBV12-4 with TRBJ2-6; D unresolved. This CDR3 has 12 amino acids. V was clipped by 9 bases and J by 0 bases, with 3 bases between them. The CDR3 here is CASNSGANVLTF. CDR3 sequence (DNA): TGTGCCAGTAACTCTGGGGCCAACGTCCTGACTTTC.

The sample holds a few counts of this clonotype. The chain combines TRBV24-1 with TRBJ2-3, with D perhaps matching TRBD1 (6 bases). The CDR3 consists of 15 residues. Deletions cut 6 bases from V and 1 base from J, with 13 bases between. The germline CDR1 and CDR2 sequences are KGHDR and SFDVKD. DNA for the CDR3: TGTGCCACCAGTCCCGGGACATTTGGCACAGATACGCAGTATTTT. Protein: CATSPGTFGTDTQYF.

The chain carries TRBV12-3 or TRBV12-4 and TRBJ2-5; D is uncertain. The J call may be in error: the DNA end matches TRBJ2-1 better. The CDR3 sequence is 14 residues long. In DNA form, the CDR3 reads TGTGCCAGCAGCATAAGTACCCTCCAAGAGACCCAGTTCTTC. Its translation: CASSISTLQETQFF.